A single sample is the source of the 11 T cell receptor beta chains below, sequenced in a study of blood T cell repertoires in COVID-19. Profiling relied on immunoSEQ multiplex PCR, and the TCRdb table lists in-frame clones only, not all of them. The sample has more than 250,000 clones; approximately 89% are singletons. The sequenced sample consisted of peripheral blood. These receptors all stem from a woman under 40 with COVID-19, enrolled during active disease.

The chain carries TRBV6-2 or TRBV6-3 and TRBJ2-3; 11 nucleotides agree with TRBD1. CDR3 size: 17 residues. Germline lookup yields CDR1 MNHEY and CDR2 SVGEGT. Trimming took 0 bases from V and 2 from J; bases not matched to a gene: 4. CDR3 bases: TGTGCCAGCAGTTACTCGAGGACAGGGGGCTCCACAGATACGCAGTATTTT. Its translation is CASSYSRTGGSTDTQYF.

This clone was picked up one time. The chain recombines TRBV4-2 with TRBJ2-1; D remains unclear. The V gene's germline CDR1 is LGHNA and CDR2 YNFKEQ. The germline V and J ends were trimmed by 3 bases and 1 base, with 7 bases remaining between them. The CDR3 length is 14 residues. The CDR3 protein is CASSHPQSYNEQFF. In DNA, the CDR3 is TGTGCCAGCAGCCACCCTCAGTCCTACAATGAGCAGTTCTTC.

The gene calls are TRBV7-9 and TRBJ2-1; TRBD1 matches 7 bases. V was pared by 5 bases and J by 8 bases, with 9 bases of the junction left unmatched. Germline CDR1 reads SEHNR; CDR2 reads FQNEAQ (reference sequence). This CDR3 is 14 amino acids long. The CDR3 loop is CASSLPTGNDEQFF. The CDR3 DNA sequence: TGTGCCAGCAGCCTTCCGACAGGGAACGATGAGCAGTTCTTC. The variable domain in full, with the rest retrieved from reference TRBV7-9 and TRBJ2-1, is DTGVSQNPRHKITKRGQNVTFRCDPISEHNRLYWYRQTLGQGPEFLTYFQNEAQLEKSRLLSDRFSAERPKGSFSTLEIQRTEQGDSAMYLCASSLPTGNDEQFFGPGTRLTVL.

Comments on this clone: The junction departs from the called germline gene at one end, perhaps through a read error. The genes are TRBV19 and TRBJ2-1, with 9 bases lining up with TRBD2. Germline V gene data show CDR1 as LNHDA and CDR2 as SQIVND (reference sequence). The CDR3 is made up of 11 amino acids. The chain's CDR3 is CASSSGGAALF. For the CDR3, the DNA is TGTGCCAGTAGTAGCGGGGGGGCCGCGCTCTTC.

The chain is built from TRBV7-2 and TRBJ1-6, with a tentative D call TRBD1 (5 bases). V was pared by 2 bases and J by 9 bases, with 11 bases between. This CDR3 has 14 amino acids. Germline CDR1 reads SGHTA; CDR2 reads FQGNSA. The CDR3 coding sequence is TGTGCCAGCAGCTTATGGAGGGACGGTTCACCCCTCCACTTT. Protein sequence: CASSLWRDGSPLHF.

The chain carries TRBV19 and TRBJ1-5, with unresolved D. The CDR3 consists of 12 residues. Germline-derived CDR1 and CDR2 are LNHDA and SQIVND (reference sequence). V was cut by 3 bases and J by 7 bases, with 7 bases left in between. Here the CDR3 DNA reads TGTGCCAGTAGTATGGCCTTACAGCCCCAGCATTTT. Amino acids: CASSMALQPQHF.

The chain uses TRBV3-1 (or the pseudogene TRBV3-2) and TRBJ2-2; 10 bases line up with TRBD2. The CDR3 consists of 18 residues. Germline lookup yields CDR1 LGHDT and CDR2 YNNKEL (reference sequence). Unmatched junction bases numbered 6, after V lost 1 base and J lost 1 base. The CDR3 DNA follows: TGTGCCAGCAGCCAAGGGCTAGCGGGGGCGCTGAACACCGGGGAGCTGTTTTTT. Its translation: CASSQGLAGALNTGELFF.

V is TRBV13 and J is TRBJ1-5; perhaps TRBD1 as D (5 bases). From germline, CDR1 is PRHDT and CDR2 FYEKMQ (reference sequence). V lost 4 bases and J lost 4, with 8 bases in between. The CDR3 spans 13 residues. This CDR3 reads CASSSTGNQPQHF. For the CDR3, the DNA is TGTGCCAGCAGCTCCACAGGTAATCAGCCCCAGCATTTT.

This rearrangement joins TRBV6-5 to TRBJ2-5; 9 nucleotides align to TRBD2. The trim removed 6 bases at V and 2 bases at J, leaving 1 base unmatched. CDR3 size: 13 residues. Germline V lookup: CDR1 MNHEY, CDR2 SVGAGI. In DNA, the CDR3 is TGTGCCAGCAGGACTAGCGGTCAAGAGACCCAGTACTTC. Protein sequence: CASRTSGQETQYF.

J is TRBJ2-1 and V is TRBV29-1; 8 nucleotides match TRBD2. This CDR3 has 13 amino acids. V was clipped by 7 bases and J by 5 bases; unmatched bases: 7. CDR1 is SQVTM and CDR2 is ANQGSEA in the germline V gene. Here the CDR3 reads CSGSGLANNEQFF. DNA for the CDR3: TGCAGCGGCAGTGGACTAGCCAACAATGAGCAGTTCTTC.

The V and J genes are TRBV7-2 and TRBJ1-5; no clear D gene. The CDR3 runs 14 residues. Between the trimmed V and J ends, which lost 1 base and 3 bases, there was a span of 7 bases. Germline assignment: CDR1 SGHTA and CDR2 FQGNSA. CDR3 sequence (DNA): TGTGCCAGCAGCTTAGTCGCGAACAATCAGCCCCAGCATTTT. Its translation is CASSLVANNQPQHF.